The subject of this entry is one TCR beta chain. The sample belongs to a study of cytomegalovirus exposure and HLA in healthy donors. Germline values: CDR1 SEHNR, CDR2 FQNEAQ (reference sequence). This CDR3 has 16 residues. Trimming took off 5 bases at V and 1 base at J, with 17 bases between the two ends. Both 60 Vbeta primers and 13 Jbeta primers went into the PCR. Assay: immunoSEQ multiplex PCR; the TCRdb copy retains only in-frame clones and omits some. The top ten hold under 1.5% of the sample, which has over 150,000 clones, roughly 84% seen once. This chain uses TRBV7-9 with TRBJ1-1; no clear D gene. This clonotype was sampled from a girl between 2 and 10 years old in good health and CMV-seropositive. Sequenced input: PBMCs. CDR3 loop: CASSPEVRRENTEAFF. The CDR3 DNA sequence: TGTGCCAGCAGCCCAGAGGTAAGGAGGGAGAACACTGAAGCTTTCTTT.